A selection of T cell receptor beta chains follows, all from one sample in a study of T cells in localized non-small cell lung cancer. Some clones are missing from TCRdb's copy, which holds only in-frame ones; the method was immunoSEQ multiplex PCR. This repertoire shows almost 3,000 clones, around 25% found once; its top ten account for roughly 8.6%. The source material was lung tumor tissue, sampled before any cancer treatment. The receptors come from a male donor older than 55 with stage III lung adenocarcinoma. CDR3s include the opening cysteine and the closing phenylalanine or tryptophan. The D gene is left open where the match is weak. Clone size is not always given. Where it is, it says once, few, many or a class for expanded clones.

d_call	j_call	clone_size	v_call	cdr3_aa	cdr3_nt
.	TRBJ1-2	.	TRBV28	CASRTPGNPNGYTF	TGTGCCAGCAGAACTCCCGGGAACCCTAATGGCTACACCTTC
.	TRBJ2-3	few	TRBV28	CASSLPDPSTQYF	TGTGCCAGCAGTTTACCCGACCCCAGTACGCAGTATTTT
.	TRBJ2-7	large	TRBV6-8	CASSYMGSYEQYF	TGTGCCAGCAGTTACATGGGCTCCTACGAGCAGTACTTC
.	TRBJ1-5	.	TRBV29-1	CSVAVDPITPQHF	TGCAGCGTTGCCGTAGACCCCATCACGCCCCAGCATTTT
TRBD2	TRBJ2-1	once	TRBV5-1	CASSRTGTSKDEQFF	TGCGCCAGCAGCAGAACCGGGACTAGTAAGGATGAGCAGTTCTTC
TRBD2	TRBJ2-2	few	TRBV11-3	CASSLTSGRSAGELFF	TGTGCCAGCAGCTTAACTAGCGGGAGGAGTGCCGGGGAGCTGTTTTTT
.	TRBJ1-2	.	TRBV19	CASMQDSDNYGYTF	TGTGCCAGTATGCAGGACAGCGATAACTATGGCTACACCTTC
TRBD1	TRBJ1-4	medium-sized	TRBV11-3	CASSPRTGGEKLFF	TGTGCCAGCAGCCCCCGGACAGGGGGTGAAAAACTGTTTTTT
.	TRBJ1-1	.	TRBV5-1	CASSLADVGTEAFF	TGCGCCAGCAGCTTGGCAGATGTCGGCACTGAAGCTTTCTTT
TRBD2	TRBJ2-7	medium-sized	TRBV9	CASSPPRTSGTYEQYF	TGTGCCAGCAGCCCGCCCCGGACTAGCGGCACCTACGAGCAGTACTTC
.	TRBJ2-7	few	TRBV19	CASSLGYEQYF	TGTGCCAGTAGCCTGGGATACGAGCAGTACTTC
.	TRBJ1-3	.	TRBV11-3	CASSRTVSSGNTIYF	TGTGCCAGCAGTCGGACGGTGAGCTCTGGAAACACCATATATTTT
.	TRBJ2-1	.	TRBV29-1	CSGYTSSYNEQFF	TGCAGCGGATATACTAGCTCCTACAATGAGCAGTTCTTC
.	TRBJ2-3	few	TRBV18	CASLGGTDTQYF	TGTGCCAGCCTAGGGGGTACGGATACGCAGTATTTT
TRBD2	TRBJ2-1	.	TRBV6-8	CASRTILAGGPEFF	TGTGCCAGCAGAACGATACTAGCGGGAGGGCCTGAGTTCTTC
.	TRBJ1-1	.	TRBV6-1	CASSEARNTEAFF	TGTGCCAGCAGTGAAGCCCGGAACACTGAAGCTTTCTTT
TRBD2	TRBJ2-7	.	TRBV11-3	CASSLGSGGSAGEQYF	TGTGCCAGCAGCTTAGGTAGCGGGGGTTCCGCGGGCGAGCAGTACTTC
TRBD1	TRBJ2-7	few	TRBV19	CASNPTGLGSYEQYF	TGTGCCAGTAACCCGACAGGGTTAGGCTCCTACGAGCAGTACTTC
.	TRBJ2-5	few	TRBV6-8	CASSQGGETQYF	TGTGCCAGCAGTCAGGGCGGGGAGACCCAGTACTTC
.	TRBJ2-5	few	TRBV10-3	CAISESQAQETQYF	TGTGCCATCAGTGAGTCGCAGGCCCAAGAGACCCAGTACTTC
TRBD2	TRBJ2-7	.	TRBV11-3	CASSLLASGAANPYEQYF	TGTGCCAGCAGCTTATTGGCTAGCGGGGCGGCAAATCCCTACGAGCAGTACTTC
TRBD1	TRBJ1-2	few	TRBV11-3	CASSLGGGQGHGYTF	TGTGCCAGCAGCTTAGGAGGGGGACAGGGCCATGGCTACACCTTC
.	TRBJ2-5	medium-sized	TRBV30	CAWSIPAPRGETQYF	TGTGCCTGGAGTATCCCGGCCCCCCGGGGAGAGACCCAGTACTTC
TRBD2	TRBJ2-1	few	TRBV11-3	CASRSLAGDYNEQFF	TGTGCCAGCAGGTCTCTAGCGGGGGATTACAATGAGCAGTTCTTC
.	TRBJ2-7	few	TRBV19	CASSMGWGGAPLGEQYF	TGTGCCAGTAGTATGGGATGGGGGGGGGCGCCCCTCGGCGAGCAGTACTTC
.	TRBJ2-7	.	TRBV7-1	CASSLAPGDSYEQYF	TGTGCCAGCAGCCTCGCCCCCGGTGACTCCTACGAGCAGTACTTC
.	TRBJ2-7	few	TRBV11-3	CASSLAGRNGDEQYF	TGTGCCAGCAGCTTGGCCGGGAGAAATGGGGACGAGCAGTACTTC
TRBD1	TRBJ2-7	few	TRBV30	CAWTSSDRADF	TGTGCCTGGACTTCATCGGACAGGGCAGACTTC
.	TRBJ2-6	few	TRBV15	CATSRDWSTGANVLTF	TGTGCCACCAGCAGAGATTGGTCCACTGGGGCCAACGTCCTGACTTTC
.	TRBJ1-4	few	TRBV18	CASSPIRGDLEKLFF	TGTGCCAGCTCACCCATCCGGGGGGATCTTGAAAAACTGTTTTTT
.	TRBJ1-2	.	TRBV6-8	CASSPRDGVEGYTF	TGTGCCAGCAGCCCCCGGGACGGCGTCGAAGGCTACACCTTC
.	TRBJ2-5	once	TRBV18	CASSPGGGRETQYF	TGTGCCAGCTCACCAGGTGGGGGACGGGAGACCCAGTACTTC
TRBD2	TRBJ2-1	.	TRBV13	CASSLGGGFYNEQFF	TGTGCCAGCAGCTTAGGGGGAGGGTTCTACAATGAGCAGTTCTTC
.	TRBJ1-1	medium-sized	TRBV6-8	CASRTDGTNTEAFF	TGTGCCAGCCGAACGGACGGTACGAACACTGAAGCTTTCTTT
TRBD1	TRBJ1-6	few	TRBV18	CASSSSPGQGEDNSPLHF	TGTGCCAGCTCATCCTCTCCGGGACAGGGAGAGGATAATTCACCCCTCCACTTT